This T cell receptor beta chain was found in a study of monozygotic twins with inflammatory bowel disease. Regarding the study as a whole: Among IBD patients, fewer clonotypes were shared with others than among healthy twins, especially with disease activity. Possibly because of limited power, concordant and discordant twins showed no difference in repertoire similarity. Cells of different T cell subtypes could not be told apart.

The CDR3 is 12 residues long. The germline gives CDR1 SGHTA, CDR2 FQGNSA. TCRdb derives one entry per CDR3 protein from the 5' RACE reads, leaving out DNA. The sample has roughly 100,000 distinct CDR3 sequences; the top ten hold under 2.5%. Remarks on this clonotype: Its antigen remains unknown.

Staff drew a 2.5 ml blood sample from each donor. Sample: blood. The receptor was isolated from a human donor with ulcerative colitis or Crohn's disease, or a healthy co-twin of an affected twin (not recorded which). The chain links TRBV7-2 to TRBJ2-1; TCRdb lists TRBD1, though no DNA is available to test this call. The CDR3 here is CASSRRDRGQFF.